These T cell receptor beta chains were read from a single sample in a study of PD-1 blockade in classical Hodgkin lymphoma. TCRdb's table, derived via immunoSEQ multiplex PCR, lists solely in-frame clones and lacks some. The repertoire holds tens of thousands of clones, with over 70% as singletons. The sample consisted of peripheral blood mononuclear cells (PBMCs), taken at baseline. The source of these receptors is a human donor with classical Hodgkin lymphoma. Each CDR3 is given with its conserved first and last residue. The order of the fields is D gene, CDR3 length, V gene, J gene, clone size, CDR3 DNA, CDR3 protein. A D gene is named only where the DNA matches it firmly. Size is omitted from some rows. Given values are once, few, many or a class for expanded clones.

NA,13,TRBV10-1,TRBJ1-2,NA,TGCGCCAGCAGTGAGTCGGGGGTGGAAGGCTACACCTTC,CASSESGVEGYTF
NA,14,TRBV11-3,TRBJ1-1,NA,TGTGCCAGCAGCCATCGCGGGGATGTCACTGAAGCTTTCTTT,CASSHRGDVTEAFF
NA,13,TRBV5-4,TRBJ2-2,NA,TGTGCCAGCGGCAGAGGGGTGGGCGGGGAGCTGTTTTTT,CASGRGVGGELFF
TRBD1,19,TRBV4-1,TRBJ1-3,once,TGCGCCAGCAGCCAACTTCCCCTTCCACAGGGGGCGGGTGGAAACACCATATATTTT,CASSQLPLPQGAGGNTIYF
NA,18,TRBV4-1,TRBJ2-1,NA,TGCGCCAGCAGCCTTCCCGTAAGGGGCCCTCGGAGAGACAATGAGCAGTTCTTC,CASSLPVRGPRRDNEQFF
NA,14,TRBV29-1,TRBJ2-1,once,TGCAGCGTTGATCACATCAACTCCTACAATGAGCAGTTCTTC,CSVDHINSYNEQFF
NA,15,TRBV18,TRBJ1-1,NA,TGTGCCAGCTCACCAAGCAACAGCATGAACACTGAAGCTTTCTTT,CASSPSNSMNTEAFF
NA,11,TRBV29-1,TRBJ2-5,NA,TGCAGCGTTGAAGAGACGAAGACCCAGTACTTC,CSVEETKTQYF
NA,15,TRBV30,TRBJ1-5,NA,TGTGCCTGGAGTGTATCCGGGGAGAGCAATCAGCCCCAGCATTTT,CAWSVSGESNQPQHF
TRBD2,18,TRBV5-4,TRBJ2-2,NA,TGTGCCAGCAGCTTGGGGCCCCGGCTAGCGGGAGGTACCGGGGAGCTGTTTTTT,CASSLGPRLAGGTGELFF
NA,15,TRBV5-4,TRBJ1-2,few,TGTGCCAGCAGCCTAGGGATGCCAGCTAACTATGGCTACACCTTC,CASSLGMPANYGYTF
NA,13,TRBV7-3,TRBJ2-3,NA,TGTGCCAGCAGCGGCGACAGGGAGGGTACGCAGTATTTT,CASSGDREGTQYF
NA,15,TRBV4-3,TRBJ2-6,NA,TGCGCCAGCAGCCAAGGCAGGCCCGGGGCCAACGTCCTGACTTTC,CASSQGRPGANVLTF
NA,16,TRBV7-2,TRBJ2-2,NA,TGTGCCAGCAGCTTTAGGAGGGCCCCGAACACCGGGGAGCTGTTTTTT,CASSFRRAPNTGELFF
NA,13,TRBV6-5,TRBJ2-5,NA,TGTGCCAGCAGTTACGATTGGGAAGAGACCCAGTACTTC,CASSYDWEETQYF
TRBD2,15,TRBV6-6,TRBJ2-5,NA,TGTGCCAGCAGTTACCCTAGCGGGAGGGGGGAGACCCAGTACTTC,CASSYPSGRGETQYF
NA,15,TRBV27,TRBJ1-2,few,TGTGCCAGCAGATCGATCCCGGGACCCCTTGGTGGCTACACCTTC,CASRSIPGPLGGYTF
NA,14,TRBV30,TRBJ2-7,NA,TGTGCCTGGACACGGGACACCCTCTCCTACGAGCAGTACTTC,CAWTRDTLSYEQYF
NA,13,TRBV19,TRBJ2-2,NA,TGTGCCAGTAGTATAGGGGCGATGAGGGAGCTGTTTTTT,CASSIGAMRELFF
NA,15,TRBV19,TRBJ1-3,NA,TGTGCCAGTAGTAGAGACGGTTTCTCTGGAAACACCATATATTTT,CASSRDGFSGNTIYF